This T cell receptor beta chain originates from a study of blood T cell repertoires in COVID-19. V was shortened by 5 bases and J by 3 bases, with 10 bases between the two germline ends. Germline CDR1 SEHNR, CDR2 FQNEAQ (reference sequence). The CDR3 has 13 residues. Sequencing was performed with immunoSEQ multiplex PCR; in TCRdb, only in-frame clones are kept and a portion is missing. The data contain some 260,000 clones, about 89% of them singletons. Cohort 3 donors were reported recovered after two negative PCRs, clearance, or symptom resolution. Input material: PBMCs or T cells enriched from blood (not recorded which). The receptor was derived from a man aged 35 to 55 who had recovered from COVID-19. This sequence joins TRBV7-9 and TRBJ1-1, with D perhaps TRBD1 (6 bases). CDR3 protein: CASSPDSHTEAFF. CDR3 in DNA: TGTGCCAGCAGCCCGGACAGCCACACTGAAGCTTTCTTT.